These 10 T cell receptor beta chains were all obtained from the same sample, sequenced in a study of cytomegalovirus exposure and HLA in healthy donors. PCR was performed using 60 Vbeta and 13 Jbeta primers. The assay was immunoSEQ multiplex PCR, and TCRdb's table has in-frame clones only and misses some. The sample lists roughly 180,000 clones; 78% were seen once. Sequencing was performed on PBMCs. The origin of the receptors is a woman in her fifties or sixties in good health and CMV-seropositive.

J is TRBJ1-3 and V is TRBV18; TRBD1 aligns across 7 bases. CDR3 length: 16 amino acids. Germline-derived CDR1 and CDR2 are KGHSH and LQKENI. Unmatched junction bases numbered 7, after V lost 3 bases and J lost 2 bases. This CDR3 reads CASSPAARGTGNTIYF. For the CDR3, the DNA is TGTGCCAGCTCACCGGCGGCCAGGGGGACTGGAAACACCATATATTTT. The full variable domain, its missing parts supplied by reference TRBV18 and TRBJ1-3, is NAGVMQNPRHLVRRRGQEARLRCSPMKGHSHVYWYRQLPEEGLKFMVYLQKENIIDESGMPKERFSAEFPKEGPSILRIQQVVRGDSAAYFCASSPAARGTGNTIYFGEGSWLTVV.

CDR3 in amino acids: CASILPGQGGMDLQFF. The CDR3 DNA reads as TGTGCCAGCATCCTCCCAGGACAGGGAGGGATGGATTTACAGTTCTTC. The chain employs TRBV7-9 and TRBJ2-1; possible D gene TRBD1, 8 bases. Trimming pared 7 bases from V and 13 bases from J, leaving 29 bases between. Germline V gives CDR1 SEHNR, CDR2 FQNEAQ (reference sequence). The CDR3 is made up of 16 amino acids.

CDR3 bases: TGTGCCAGCAGTCAACAGGGGCAGAACACTGAAGCTTTCTTT. It translates to CASSQQGQNTEAFF. The chain recombines TRBV6-6 with TRBJ1-1; 7 positions match TRBD1. Germline assignment: CDR1 MNHNY and CDR2 SVGAGI (reference sequence). V shed 5 bases and J 1 base; nucleotides not matched to a gene: 4. The CDR3 has 14 amino acids.

This chain uses TRBV5-6 with TRBJ2-1; 9 positions agree with TRBD2. The CDR3 loop spans 14 amino acids. The germline CDR1 and CDR2 sequences are SGHDT and YYEEEE. Trimming removed 4 bases from V and 7 bases from J; junction bases left unmatched: 6. Here the CDR3 DNA reads TGTGCCAGCAGCCCCGGGACTAGCATAAATGAGCAGTTCTTC. Translating it yields CASSPGTSINEQFF.

This clone was seen more than once but under ten times. The rearrangement links TRBV11-2 to TRBJ2-3; 14 bases agree with TRBD2. V dropped 5 bases and J dropped 0; count of bases not matched to a gene: 7. In germline, CDR1 is SGHAT, CDR2 FQNNGV. CDR3 size: 18 residues. CDR3 nucleotides: TGTGCCAGCAGCCTCGGGACTAGCGGGAGCCCCAGCACAGATACGCAGTATTTT. Its translation: CASSLGTSGSPSTDTQYF.

This clone was observed a few times. The chain uses TRBV9 and TRBJ1-3, with D possibly matching TRBD1 (6 bases). The CDR3 length is 15 residues. V lost 4 bases and J 0 bases, leaving 11 bases between the germline ends. The germline CDR1 and CDR2 sequences are SGDLS and YYNGEE. This chain's CDR3 is CASSPGQLSGNTIYF. The CDR3 DNA reads TGTGCCAGCAGCCCTGGACAGCTCTCTGGAAACACCATATATTTT.

This clone was seen just once. The chain has TRBV5-1 and TRBJ2-7; 7 bases align to TRBD1. This CDR3 is built from 13 residues. Germline CDR1 SGHRS, CDR2 YFSETQ. Losses at the gene ends were 4 bases for V and 4 bases for J; bases not matched to a gene: 5. CDR3 region: CASSPGQEYEQYF. CDR3 coding DNA: TGCGCCAGCAGCCCCGGACAGGAATACGAGCAGTACTTC.

This CDR3 is CASSLTAGRGDTIYF. The DNA of the CDR3 is TGCGCCAGCAGCCTAACGGCAGGGCGGGGGGACACCATATATTTT. The J gene is TRBJ1-3, the V gene TRBV5-1; D is perhaps TRBD1 (5 bases). Germline-derived CDR1 and CDR2 are SGHRS and YFSETQ. Trimming took off 4 bases at V and 8 bases at J, with 19 bases between the two ends. This CDR3 contains 15 residues.

This rearrangement joins TRBV6-1 to TRBJ1-5, with D perhaps TRBD1 (6 bases). CDR3 length equals 17 residues. V lost 3 bases and J lost 2, with 17 bases in between. Germline V CDR1 and CDR2: MNHNS, SASEGT. CDR3 DNA: TGTGCCAGCAGTGAGGGGGCGCGGGTGGGGGGCAATCAGCCCCAGCATTTT. This gives the protein CASSEGARVGGNQPQHF.

This clone came up a few times. The gene calls are TRBV6-1 and TRBJ2-7; D possibly corresponds to TRBD2 (6 bases). The CDR3 has 16 amino acids. The germline V gene encodes CDR1 MNHNS and CDR2 SASEGT. V lost 1 base and J 0 bases, leaving 13 bases between the germline ends. The CDR3 is CASSEGGGAFSYEQYF. The CDR3 DNA reads TGTGCCAGCAGTGAAGGGGGCGGGGCCTTCTCCTACGAGCAGTACTTC.